This T cell receptor beta chain was observed in a study of T cell responses to AZD1222 COVID-19 vaccine. With 2 bases removed from V and 15 bases from J, the gap between germline ends came to 17 bases. The germline CDR1 and CDR2 sequences are LNHDA and SQIVND (reference sequence). The CDR3 length is 13 residues. Study outcomes and limitations: The donors showed a predominance of white British ancestry and of females, with possible underestimation of clonal diversity. Seropositivity was recorded at baseline in only five to seven AZD1222 recipients.

Only one count was recorded for this clone. The antigen is unknown. Assay used: immunoSEQ multiplex PCR; TCRdb lists only in-frame clones, some missing. The sample lists more than 60,000 clones; about four fifths were seen once. The TCR comes from an adult who received the AZD1222 COVID-19 vaccine. The V call is TRBV19, the J call TRBJ1-5; D gene unclear. The starting material was peripheral blood, obtained 28 days after the second AZD1222 dose. CDR3 residues: CASSIRTPSPGHF. The CDR3, as DNA: TGTGCCAGTAGTATAAGAACACCTTCCCCAGGGCATTTT.